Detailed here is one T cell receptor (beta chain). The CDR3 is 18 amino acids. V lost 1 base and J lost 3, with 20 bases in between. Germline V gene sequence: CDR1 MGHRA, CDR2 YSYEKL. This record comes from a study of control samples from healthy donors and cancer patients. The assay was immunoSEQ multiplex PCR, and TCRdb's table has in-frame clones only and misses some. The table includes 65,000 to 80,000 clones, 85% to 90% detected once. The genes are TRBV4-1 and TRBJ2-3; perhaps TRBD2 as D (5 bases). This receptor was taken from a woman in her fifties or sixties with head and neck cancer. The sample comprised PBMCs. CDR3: CASSQGEIFRAATDTQYF. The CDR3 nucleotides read TGCGCCAGCAGCCAAGGGGAGATCTTTCGGGCGGCGACAGATACGCAGTATTTT.